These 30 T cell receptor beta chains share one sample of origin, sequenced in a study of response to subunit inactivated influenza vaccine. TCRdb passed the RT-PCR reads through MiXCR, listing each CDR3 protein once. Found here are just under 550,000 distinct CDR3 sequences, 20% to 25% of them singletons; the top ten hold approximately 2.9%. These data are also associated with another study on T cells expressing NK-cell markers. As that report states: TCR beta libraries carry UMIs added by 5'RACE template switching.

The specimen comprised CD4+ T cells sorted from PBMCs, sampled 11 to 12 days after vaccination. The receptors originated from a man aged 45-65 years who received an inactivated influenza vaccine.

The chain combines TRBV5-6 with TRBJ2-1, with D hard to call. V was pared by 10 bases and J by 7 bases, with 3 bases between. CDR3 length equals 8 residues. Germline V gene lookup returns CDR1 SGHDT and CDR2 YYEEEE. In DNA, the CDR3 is TGTGCCTGGAATGAGCAGTTCTTC. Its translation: CAWNEQFF.

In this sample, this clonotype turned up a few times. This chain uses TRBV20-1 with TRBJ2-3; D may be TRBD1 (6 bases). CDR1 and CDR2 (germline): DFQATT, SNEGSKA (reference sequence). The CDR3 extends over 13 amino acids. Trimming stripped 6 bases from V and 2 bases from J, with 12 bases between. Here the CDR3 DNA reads TGCAGTGCGAAACAGGGATTCACAGATACGCAGTATTTT. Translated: CSAKQGFTDTQYF.

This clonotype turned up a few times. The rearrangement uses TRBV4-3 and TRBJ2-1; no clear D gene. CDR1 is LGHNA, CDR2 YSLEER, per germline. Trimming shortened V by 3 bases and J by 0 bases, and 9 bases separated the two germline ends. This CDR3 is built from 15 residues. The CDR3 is CASSQNEASYNEQFF. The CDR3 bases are TGCGCCAGCAGCCAGAATGAGGCCTCCTACAATGAGCAGTTCTTC.

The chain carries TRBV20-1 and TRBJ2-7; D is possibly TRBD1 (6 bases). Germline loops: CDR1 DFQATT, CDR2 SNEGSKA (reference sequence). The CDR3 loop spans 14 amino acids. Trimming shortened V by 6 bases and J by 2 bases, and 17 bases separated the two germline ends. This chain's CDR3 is CSANRVLDPYEQYF. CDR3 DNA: TGCAGTGCCAACAGGGTACTGGATCCCTACGAGCAGTACTTC.

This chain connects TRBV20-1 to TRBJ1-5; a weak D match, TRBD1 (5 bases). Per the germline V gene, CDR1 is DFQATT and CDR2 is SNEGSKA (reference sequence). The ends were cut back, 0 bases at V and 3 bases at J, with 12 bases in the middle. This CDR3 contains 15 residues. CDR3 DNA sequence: TGCAGTGCTAGAGATCCCCGGACACACAATCAGCCCCAGCATTTT. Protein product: CSARDPRTHNQPQHF.

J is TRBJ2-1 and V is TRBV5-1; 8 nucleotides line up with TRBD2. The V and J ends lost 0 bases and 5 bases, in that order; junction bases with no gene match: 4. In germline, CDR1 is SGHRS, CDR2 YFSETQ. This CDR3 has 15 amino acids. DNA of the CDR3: TGCGCCAGCAGCTTGGATAGCGGGGAGCACAATGAGCAGTTCTTC. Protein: CASSLDSGEHNEQFF.

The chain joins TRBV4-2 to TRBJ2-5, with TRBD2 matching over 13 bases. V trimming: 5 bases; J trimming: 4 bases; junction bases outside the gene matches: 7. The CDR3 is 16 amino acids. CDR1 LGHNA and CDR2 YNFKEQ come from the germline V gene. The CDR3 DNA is TGTGCCAGCAGCAGGACTAGCGGGGGTAGGGGAGAGACCCAGTACTTC. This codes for CASSRTSGGRGETQYF.

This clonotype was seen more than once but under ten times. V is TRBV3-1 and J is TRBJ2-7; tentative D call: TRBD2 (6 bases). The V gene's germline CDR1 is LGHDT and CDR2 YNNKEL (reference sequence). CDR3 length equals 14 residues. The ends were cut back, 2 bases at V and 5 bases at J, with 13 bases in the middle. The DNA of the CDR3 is TGTGCCAGCAGCCAAAGCTTACTAGCTCACGAGCAGTACTTC. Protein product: CASSQSLLAHEQYF.

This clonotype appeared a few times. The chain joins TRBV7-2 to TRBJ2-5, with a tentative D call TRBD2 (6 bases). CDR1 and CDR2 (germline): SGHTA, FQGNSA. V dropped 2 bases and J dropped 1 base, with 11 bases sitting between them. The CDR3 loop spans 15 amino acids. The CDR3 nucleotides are TGTGCCAGCAGCTTATCTGGACTAATCCAAGAGACCCAGTACTTC. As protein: CASSLSGLIQETQYF.

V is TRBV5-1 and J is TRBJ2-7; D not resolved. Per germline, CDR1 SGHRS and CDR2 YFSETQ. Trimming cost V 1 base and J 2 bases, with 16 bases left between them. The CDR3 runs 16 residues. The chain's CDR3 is CASSLTPNAFAYEQYF. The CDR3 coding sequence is TGCGCCAGCAGCTTGACGCCTAACGCTTTCGCCTACGAGCAGTACTTC. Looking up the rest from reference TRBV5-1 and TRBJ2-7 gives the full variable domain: KAGVTQTPRYLIKTRGQQVTLSCSPISGHRSVSWYQQTPGQGLQFLFEYFSETQRNKGNFPGRFSGRQFSNSRSEMNVSTLELGDSALYLCASSLTPNAFAYEQYFGPGTRLTVT.

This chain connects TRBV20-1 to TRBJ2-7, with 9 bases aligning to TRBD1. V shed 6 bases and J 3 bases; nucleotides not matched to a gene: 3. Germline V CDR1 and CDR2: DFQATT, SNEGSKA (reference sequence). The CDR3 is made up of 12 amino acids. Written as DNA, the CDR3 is TGCAGTGCCCGGACAGGGGACTACGAGCAGTACTTC. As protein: CSARTGDYEQYF.

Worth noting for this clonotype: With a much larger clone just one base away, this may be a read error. The CDR3 region is CASSLAASNDQFF. The CDR3 nucleotides read TGCGCCAGCAGCTTGGCCGCTAGCAATGATCAGTTCTTC. The chain couples TRBV5-1 to TRBJ2-1, with D perhaps matching TRBD2 (5 bases). The CDR3 length is 13 residues. The germline V gene has CDR1 SGHRS and CDR2 YFSETQ.

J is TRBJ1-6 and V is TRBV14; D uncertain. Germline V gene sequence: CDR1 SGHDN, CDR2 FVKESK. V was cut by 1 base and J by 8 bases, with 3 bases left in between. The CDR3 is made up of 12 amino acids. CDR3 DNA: TGTGCCAGCAGCCAAGTTCATTCACCCCTCCACTTT. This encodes CASSQVHSPLHF.

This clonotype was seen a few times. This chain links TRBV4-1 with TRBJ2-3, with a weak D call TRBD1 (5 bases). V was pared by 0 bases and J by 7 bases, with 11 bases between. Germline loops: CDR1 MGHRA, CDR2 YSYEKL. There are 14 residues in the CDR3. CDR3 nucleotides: TGCGCCAGCAGCCAAGAGGGGCGAGTTTATACGCAGTATTTT. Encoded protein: CASSQEGRVYTQYF.

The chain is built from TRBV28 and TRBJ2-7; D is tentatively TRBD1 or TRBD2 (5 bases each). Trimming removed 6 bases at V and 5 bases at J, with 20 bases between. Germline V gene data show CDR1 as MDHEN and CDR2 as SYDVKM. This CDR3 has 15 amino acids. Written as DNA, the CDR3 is TGTGCCAGCAGCAAGGCAGGGTTTATGGGACACGAGCAGTACTTC. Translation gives CASSKAGFMGHEQYF.

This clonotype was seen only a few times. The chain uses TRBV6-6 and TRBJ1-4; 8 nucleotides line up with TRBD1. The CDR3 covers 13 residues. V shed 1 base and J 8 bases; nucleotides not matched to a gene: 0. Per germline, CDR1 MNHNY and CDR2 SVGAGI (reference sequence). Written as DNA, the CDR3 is TGTGCCAGCAGTTACTGGACAGGGGAAAAACTGTTTTTT. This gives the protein CASSYWTGEKLFF.

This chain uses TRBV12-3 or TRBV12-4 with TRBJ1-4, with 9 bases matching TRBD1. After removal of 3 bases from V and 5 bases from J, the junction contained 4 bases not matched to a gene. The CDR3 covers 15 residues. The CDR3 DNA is TGTGCCAGCAGTTTGGCCGGGACAGGGAATGAAAAACTGTTTTTT. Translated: CASSLAGTGNEKLFF.

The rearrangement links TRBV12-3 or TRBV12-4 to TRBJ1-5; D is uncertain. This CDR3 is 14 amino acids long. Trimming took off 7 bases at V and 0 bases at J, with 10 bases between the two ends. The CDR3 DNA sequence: TGTGCCAGCAAGATGCAGAGTAGCAATCAGCCCCAGCATTTT. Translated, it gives CASKMQSSNQPQHF.

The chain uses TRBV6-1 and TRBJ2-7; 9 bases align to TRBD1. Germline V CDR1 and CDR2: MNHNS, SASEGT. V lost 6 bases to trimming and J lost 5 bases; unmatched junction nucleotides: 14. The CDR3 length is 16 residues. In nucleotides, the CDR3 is TGTGCCAGCAGACCCGAATGGGGACAGGGTGCCCACGAGCAGTACTTC. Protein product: CASRPEWGQGAHEQYF.

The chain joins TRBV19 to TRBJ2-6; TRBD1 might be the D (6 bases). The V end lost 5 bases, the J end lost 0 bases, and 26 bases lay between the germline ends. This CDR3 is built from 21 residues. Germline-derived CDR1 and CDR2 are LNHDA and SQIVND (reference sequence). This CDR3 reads CASSSKASSGQIFSGANVLTF. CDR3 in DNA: TGTGCCAGTAGTTCTAAGGCTTCTTCGGGACAAATATTCTCTGGGGCCAACGTCCTGACTTTC.

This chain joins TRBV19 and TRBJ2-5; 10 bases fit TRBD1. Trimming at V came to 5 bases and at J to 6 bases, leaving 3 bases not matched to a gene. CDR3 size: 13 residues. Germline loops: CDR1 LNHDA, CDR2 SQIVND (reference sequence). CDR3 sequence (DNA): TGTGCCAGTAGTCGGACAGGGGGGCAGACCCAGTACTTC. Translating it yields CASSRTGGQTQYF.

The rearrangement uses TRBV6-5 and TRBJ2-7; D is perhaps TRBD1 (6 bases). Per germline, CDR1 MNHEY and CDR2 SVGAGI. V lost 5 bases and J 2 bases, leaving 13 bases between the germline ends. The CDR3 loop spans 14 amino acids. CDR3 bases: TGTGCCAGCAGTACCGGGACAAACACCTACGAGCAGTACTTC. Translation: CASSTGTNTYEQYF.

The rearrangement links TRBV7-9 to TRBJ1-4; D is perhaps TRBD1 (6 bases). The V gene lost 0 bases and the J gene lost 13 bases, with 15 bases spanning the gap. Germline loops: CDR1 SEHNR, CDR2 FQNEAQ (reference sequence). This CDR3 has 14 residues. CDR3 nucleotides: TGTGCCAGCAGCTTAGCCACCTCAGGAGGGGGACTGTTTTTT. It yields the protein CASSLATSGGGLFF.

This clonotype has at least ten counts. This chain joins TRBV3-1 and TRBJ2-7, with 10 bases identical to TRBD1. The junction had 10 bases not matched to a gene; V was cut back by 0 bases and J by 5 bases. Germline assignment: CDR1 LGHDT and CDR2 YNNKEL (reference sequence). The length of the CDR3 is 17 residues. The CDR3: CASSQEGYRDRGNEQYF. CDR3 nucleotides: TGTGCCAGCAGCCAAGAAGGGTACCGGGACAGGGGAAACGAGCAGTACTTC.

The CDR3 sequence is CATSARAGGLTGELFF. CDR3 DNA sequence: TGTGCCACCAGTGCCCGTGCGGGAGGGCTGACCGGGGAGCTGTTTTTT. This chain connects TRBV24-1 to TRBJ2-2; 9 nucleotides agree with TRBD2. Losses at the gene ends were 5 bases for V and 5 bases for J; bases not matched to a gene: 8. The germline V gene has CDR1 KGHDR and CDR2 SFDVKD. This CDR3 contains 16 residues.

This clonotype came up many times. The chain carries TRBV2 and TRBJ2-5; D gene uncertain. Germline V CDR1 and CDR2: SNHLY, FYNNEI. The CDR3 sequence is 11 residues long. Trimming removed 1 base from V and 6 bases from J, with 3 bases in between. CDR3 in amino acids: CASSEVQTQYF. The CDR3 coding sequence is TGTGCCAGCAGTGAAGTACAGACCCAGTACTTC.

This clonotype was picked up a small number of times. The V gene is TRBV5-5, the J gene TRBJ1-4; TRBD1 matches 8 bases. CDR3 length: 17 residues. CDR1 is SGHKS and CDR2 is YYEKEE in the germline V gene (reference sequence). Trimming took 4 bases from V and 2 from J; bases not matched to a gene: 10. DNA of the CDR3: TGTGCCAGCAGCACCGGACAGGGTTTCTCGACTAATGAAAAACTGTTTTTT. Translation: CASSTGQGFSTNEKLFF.

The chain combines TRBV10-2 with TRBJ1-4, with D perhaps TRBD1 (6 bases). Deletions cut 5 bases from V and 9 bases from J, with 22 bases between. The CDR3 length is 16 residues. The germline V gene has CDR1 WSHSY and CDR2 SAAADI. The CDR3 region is CASSRPQGGRAQKLFF. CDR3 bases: TGCGCCAGCAGTCGACCTCAAGGGGGTAGGGCTCAAAAACTGTTTTTT.

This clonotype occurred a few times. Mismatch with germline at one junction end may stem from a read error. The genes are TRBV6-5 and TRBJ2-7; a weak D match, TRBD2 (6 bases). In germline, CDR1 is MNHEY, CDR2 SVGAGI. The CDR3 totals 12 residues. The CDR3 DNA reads TGTGCCAGCAGTTACTCGCGGGGCGAGGAGTACTTC. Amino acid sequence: CASSYSRGEEYF.

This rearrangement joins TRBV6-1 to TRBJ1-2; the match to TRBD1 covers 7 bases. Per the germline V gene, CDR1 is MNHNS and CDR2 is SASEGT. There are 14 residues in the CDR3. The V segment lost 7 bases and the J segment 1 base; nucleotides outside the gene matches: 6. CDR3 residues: CASISGTDNYGYTF. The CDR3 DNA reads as TGTGCCAGCATATCCGGGACAGATAACTATGGCTACACCTTC.